Described below is a single T cell receptor (beta chain) sequence and its context. Which antigen it targets is not known. No clone much larger than this one lies a single base away; base qualities are absent. The sample is drawn from a study of technical replicates of blood from a few donors (dated by TCRdb to between 2016 and 2019). The library was prepared using the immunoSEQ multiplex PCR assay. In its TCRdb copy, this immuneACCESS table keeps in-frame sequences only and misses some clones. Where compared with another copy, unresolved V genes explain less than half of these, and the others have no known cause. The sample contains tens of thousands of clones, roughly 89% of them found a single time. Of the sample, approximately 0.4% falls within the top ten clones. The germline ends are 7 bases apart after V is trimmed by 4 bases and J by 0 bases. The germline V gene (reference sequence) specifies MNHEY as CDR1 and SMNVEV as CDR2. Reading from cysteine to phenylalanine, the CDR3 counts 14 amino acids. Of the read, only the CDR3 DNA is kept; its 42 bases are in frame from base 1.

The sample was T cells isolated from PBMCs. The rearrangement joined TRBV27 to TRBJ2-4; a tentative D call is TRBD2 (5 bases match). This receptor was identified in a human donor in good health. For the CDR3, the sequence is CASSSGLAKNIQYF. The bases are TGTGCCAGCAGTTCAGGACTAGCCAAAAACATTCAGTACTTC.